This TCR beta chain appears in the sequencing data of a study of metastatic and nonmetastatic thyroid tumors. TCRdb reprocessed the PCR reads using MiXCR. The sample yields 20,000 or so clones, around a sixth seen once. The CDR3 runs 16 residues. V lost 1 base, J lost 2 bases, and 5 bases stayed unmatched. Looked up from germline, CDR1 is LGHNA and CDR2 is YNFKEQ. Thyroid surgery was preceded by no treatment in any patient. The origin of this receptor is a female donor with papillary thyroid cancer or a benign thyroid nodule (not recorded which). Some clones in this sample may be carry-over from other donors' samples. The chain links TRBV4-2 to TRBJ2-7; 10 bases map to TRBD2. Sequenced sample: blood. CDR3 coding DNA: TGTGCCAGCAGCCAAGGAGGACTAGCGGCCACCTACGAGCAGTACTTC. Residues: CASSQGGLAATYEQYF.